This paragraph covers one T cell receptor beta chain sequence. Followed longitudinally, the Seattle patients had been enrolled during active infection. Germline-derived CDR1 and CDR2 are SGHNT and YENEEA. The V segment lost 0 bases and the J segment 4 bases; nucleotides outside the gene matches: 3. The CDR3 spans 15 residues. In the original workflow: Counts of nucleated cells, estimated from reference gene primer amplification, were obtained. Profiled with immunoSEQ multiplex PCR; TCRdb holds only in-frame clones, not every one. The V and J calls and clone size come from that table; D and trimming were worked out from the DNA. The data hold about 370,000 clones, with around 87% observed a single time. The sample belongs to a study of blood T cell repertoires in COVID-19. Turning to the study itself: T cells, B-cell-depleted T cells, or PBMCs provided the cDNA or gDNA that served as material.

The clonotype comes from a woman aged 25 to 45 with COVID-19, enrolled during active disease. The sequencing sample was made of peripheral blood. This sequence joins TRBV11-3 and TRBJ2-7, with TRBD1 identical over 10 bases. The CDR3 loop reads CASSLEGTGEYEQYF. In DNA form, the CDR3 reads TGTGCCAGCAGCTTAGAAGGGACAGGGGAATACGAGCAGTACTTC.